This T cell receptor (beta chain) derives from a study of response to subunit inactivated influenza vaccine. General study findings and limits: Seasonal influenza vaccination, on each occasion, was suggested by the authors to recruit few new T cells.

Germline lookup yields CDR1 LGHNA and CDR2 YNFKEQ. CDR3 size: 17 residues. Trimming cost V 0 bases and J 2 bases; bases outside gene matches: 6. Comment on this clonotype: What it binds is not known.

TCRdb processed the RT-PCR reads anew with MiXCR; each CDR3 protein has one entry. The table lists roughly 570,000 distinct CDR3 sequences, 13% of them singletons. The source of this sequence is a man aged 45-65 years who received an inactivated influenza vaccine. Sequenced material: PBMCs from blood, taken 35 to 45 days after vaccination. The chain recombines TRBV4-2 with TRBJ2-2; TRBD2 matches at 7 bases. The CDR3 here is CASSQDPLAVNTGELFF. The CDR3 nucleotides are TGTGCCAGCAGCCAAGATCCCCTAGCGGTAAACACCGGGGAGCTGTTTTTT.